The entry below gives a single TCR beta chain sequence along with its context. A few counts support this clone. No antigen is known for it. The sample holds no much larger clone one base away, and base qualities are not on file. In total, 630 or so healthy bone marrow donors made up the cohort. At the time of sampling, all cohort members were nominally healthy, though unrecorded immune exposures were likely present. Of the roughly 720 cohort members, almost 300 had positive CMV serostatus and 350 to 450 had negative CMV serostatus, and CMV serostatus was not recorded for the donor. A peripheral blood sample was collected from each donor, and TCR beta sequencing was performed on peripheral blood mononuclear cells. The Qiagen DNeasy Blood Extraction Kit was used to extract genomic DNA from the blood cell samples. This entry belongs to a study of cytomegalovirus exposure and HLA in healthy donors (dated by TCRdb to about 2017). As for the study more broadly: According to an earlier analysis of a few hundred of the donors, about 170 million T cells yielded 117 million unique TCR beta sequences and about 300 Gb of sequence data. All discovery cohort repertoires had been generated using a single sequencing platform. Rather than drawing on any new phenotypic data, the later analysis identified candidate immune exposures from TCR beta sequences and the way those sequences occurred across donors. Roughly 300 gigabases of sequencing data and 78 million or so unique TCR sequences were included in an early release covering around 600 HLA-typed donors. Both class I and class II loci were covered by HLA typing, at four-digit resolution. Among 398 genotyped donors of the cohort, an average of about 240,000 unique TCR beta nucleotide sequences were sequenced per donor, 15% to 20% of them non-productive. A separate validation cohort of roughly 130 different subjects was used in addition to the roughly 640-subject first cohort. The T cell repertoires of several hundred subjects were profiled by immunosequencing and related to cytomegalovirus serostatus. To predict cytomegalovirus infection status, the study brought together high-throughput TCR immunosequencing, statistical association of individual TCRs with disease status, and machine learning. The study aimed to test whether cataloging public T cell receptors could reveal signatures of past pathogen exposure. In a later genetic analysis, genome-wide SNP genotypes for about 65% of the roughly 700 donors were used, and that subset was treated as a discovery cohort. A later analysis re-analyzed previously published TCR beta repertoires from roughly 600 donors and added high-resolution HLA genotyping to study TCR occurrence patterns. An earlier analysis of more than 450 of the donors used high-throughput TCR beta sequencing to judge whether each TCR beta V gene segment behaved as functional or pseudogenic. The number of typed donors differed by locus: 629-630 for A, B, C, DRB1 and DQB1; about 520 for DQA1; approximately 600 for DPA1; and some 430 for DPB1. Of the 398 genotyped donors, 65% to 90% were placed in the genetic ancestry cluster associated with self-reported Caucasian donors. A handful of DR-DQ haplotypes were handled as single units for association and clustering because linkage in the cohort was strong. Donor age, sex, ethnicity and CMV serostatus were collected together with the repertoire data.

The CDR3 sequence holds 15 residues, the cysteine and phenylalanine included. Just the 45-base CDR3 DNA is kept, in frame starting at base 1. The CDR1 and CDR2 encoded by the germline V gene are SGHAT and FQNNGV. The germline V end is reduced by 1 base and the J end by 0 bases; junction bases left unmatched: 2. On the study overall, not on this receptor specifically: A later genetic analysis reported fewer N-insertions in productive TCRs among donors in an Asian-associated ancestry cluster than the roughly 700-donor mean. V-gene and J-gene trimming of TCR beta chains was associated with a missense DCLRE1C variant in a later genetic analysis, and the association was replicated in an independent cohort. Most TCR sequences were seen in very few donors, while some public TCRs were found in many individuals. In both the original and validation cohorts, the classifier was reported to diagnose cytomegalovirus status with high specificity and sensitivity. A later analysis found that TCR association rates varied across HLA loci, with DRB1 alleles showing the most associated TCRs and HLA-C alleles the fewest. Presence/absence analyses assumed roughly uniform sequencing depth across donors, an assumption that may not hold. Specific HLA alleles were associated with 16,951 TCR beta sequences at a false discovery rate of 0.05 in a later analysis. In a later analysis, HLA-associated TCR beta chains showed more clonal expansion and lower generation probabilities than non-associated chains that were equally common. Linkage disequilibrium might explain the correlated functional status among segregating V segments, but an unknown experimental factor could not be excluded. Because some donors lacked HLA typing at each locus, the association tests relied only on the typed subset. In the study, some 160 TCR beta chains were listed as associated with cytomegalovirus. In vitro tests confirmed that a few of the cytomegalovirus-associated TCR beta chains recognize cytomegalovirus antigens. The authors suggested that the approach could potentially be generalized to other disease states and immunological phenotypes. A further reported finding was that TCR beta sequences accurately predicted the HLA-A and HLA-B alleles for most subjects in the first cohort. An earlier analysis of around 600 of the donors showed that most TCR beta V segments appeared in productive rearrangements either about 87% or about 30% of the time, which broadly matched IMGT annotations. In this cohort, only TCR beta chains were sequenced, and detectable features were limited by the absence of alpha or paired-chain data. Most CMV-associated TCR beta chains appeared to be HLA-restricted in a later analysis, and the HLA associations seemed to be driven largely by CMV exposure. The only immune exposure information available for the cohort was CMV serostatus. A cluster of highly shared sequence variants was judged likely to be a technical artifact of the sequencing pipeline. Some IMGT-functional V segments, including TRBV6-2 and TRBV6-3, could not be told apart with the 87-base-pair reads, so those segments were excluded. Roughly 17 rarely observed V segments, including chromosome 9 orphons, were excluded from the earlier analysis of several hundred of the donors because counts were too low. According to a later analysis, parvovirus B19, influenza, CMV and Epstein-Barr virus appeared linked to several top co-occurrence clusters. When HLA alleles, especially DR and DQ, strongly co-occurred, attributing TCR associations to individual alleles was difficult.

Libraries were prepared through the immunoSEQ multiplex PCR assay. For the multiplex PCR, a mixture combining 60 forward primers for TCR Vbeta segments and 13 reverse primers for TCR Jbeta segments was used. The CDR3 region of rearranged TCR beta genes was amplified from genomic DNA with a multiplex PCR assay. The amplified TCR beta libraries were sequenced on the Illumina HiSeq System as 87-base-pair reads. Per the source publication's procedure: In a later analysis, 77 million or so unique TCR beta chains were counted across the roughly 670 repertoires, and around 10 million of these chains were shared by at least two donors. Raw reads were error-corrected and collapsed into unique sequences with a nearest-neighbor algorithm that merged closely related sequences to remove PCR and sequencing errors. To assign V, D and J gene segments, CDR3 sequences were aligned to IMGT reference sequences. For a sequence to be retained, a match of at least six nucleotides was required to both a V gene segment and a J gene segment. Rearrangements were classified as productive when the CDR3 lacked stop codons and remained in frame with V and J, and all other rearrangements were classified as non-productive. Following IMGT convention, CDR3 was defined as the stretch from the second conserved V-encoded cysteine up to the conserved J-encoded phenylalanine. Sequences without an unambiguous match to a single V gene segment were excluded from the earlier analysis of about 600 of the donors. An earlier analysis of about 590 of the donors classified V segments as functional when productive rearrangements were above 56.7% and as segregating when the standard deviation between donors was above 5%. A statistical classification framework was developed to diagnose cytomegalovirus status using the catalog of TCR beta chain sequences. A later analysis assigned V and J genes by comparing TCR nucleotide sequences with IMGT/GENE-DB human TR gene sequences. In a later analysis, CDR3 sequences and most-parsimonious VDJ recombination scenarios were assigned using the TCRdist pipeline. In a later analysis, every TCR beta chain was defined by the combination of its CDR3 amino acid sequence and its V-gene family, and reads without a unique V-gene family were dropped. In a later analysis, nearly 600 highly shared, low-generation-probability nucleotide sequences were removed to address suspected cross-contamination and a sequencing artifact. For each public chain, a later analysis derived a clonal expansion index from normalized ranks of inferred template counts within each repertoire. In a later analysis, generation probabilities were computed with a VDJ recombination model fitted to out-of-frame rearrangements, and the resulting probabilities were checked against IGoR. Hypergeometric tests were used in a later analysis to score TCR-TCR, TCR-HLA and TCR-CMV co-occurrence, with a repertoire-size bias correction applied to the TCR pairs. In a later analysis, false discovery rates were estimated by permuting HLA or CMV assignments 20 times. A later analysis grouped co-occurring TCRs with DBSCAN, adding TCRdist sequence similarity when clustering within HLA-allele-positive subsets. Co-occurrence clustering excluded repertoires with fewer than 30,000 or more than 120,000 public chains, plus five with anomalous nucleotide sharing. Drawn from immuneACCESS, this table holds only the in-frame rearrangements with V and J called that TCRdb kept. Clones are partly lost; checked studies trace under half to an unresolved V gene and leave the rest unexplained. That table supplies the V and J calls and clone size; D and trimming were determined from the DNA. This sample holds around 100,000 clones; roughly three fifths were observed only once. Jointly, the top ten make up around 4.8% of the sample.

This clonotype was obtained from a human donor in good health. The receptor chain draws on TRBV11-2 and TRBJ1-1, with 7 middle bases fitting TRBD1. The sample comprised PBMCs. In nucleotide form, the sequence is TGTGCCAGCAGCTTAGTTCAGGGGGTGAACACTGAAGCTTTCTTT. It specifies CASSLVQGVNTEAFF.